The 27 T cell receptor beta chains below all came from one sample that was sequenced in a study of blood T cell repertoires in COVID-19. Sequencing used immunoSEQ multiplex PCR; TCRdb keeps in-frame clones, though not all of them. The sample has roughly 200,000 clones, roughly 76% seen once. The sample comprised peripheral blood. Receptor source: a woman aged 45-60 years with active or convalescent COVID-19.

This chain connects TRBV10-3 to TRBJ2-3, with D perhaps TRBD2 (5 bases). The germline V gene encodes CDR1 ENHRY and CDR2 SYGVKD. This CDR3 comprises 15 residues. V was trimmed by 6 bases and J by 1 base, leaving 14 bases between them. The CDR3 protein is CAISGSSGGTDTQYF. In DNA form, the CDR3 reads TGTGCCATCAGCGGATCGAGCGGAGGCACAGATACGCAGTATTTT.

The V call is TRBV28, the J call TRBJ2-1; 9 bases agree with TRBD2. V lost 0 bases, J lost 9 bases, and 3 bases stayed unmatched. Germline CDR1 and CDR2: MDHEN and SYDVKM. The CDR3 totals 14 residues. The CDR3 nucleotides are TGTGCCAGCAGTTTATGGGGCGGGAGGGCTGAGCAGTTCTTC. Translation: CASSLWGGRAEQFF.

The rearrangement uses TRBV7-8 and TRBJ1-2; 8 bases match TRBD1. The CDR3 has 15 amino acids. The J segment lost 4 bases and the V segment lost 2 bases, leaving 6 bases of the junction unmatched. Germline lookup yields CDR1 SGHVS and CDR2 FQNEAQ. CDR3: CASSLRRDRGYGYTF. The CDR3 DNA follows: TGTGCCAGCAGCTTAAGACGAGACAGGGGCTATGGCTACACCTTC.

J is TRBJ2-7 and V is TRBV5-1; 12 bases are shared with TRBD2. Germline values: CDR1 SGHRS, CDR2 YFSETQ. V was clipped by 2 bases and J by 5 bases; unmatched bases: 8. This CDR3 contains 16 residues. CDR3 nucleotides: TGCGCCAGCAGCTTAGGGCCACGACTAGCGGGAGACGAGCAGTACTTC. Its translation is CASSLGPRLAGDEQYF.

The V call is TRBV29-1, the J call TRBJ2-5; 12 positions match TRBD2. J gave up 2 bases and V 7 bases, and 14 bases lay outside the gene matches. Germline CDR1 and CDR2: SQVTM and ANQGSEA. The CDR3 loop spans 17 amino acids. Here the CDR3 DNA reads TGCAGCGCCAACCCCTCTGGACTAGCGGGGTTTCAAGAGACCCAGTACTTC. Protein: CSANPSGLAGFQETQYF.

The CDR3 sequence: CASSMDRYGYTF. CDR3 in DNA: TGTGCCAGCAGCATGGACAGATATGGCTACACCTTC. V gene TRBV5-6 combines with J gene TRBJ1-2, with TRBD1 as a possible D gene (6 bases). V was pared by 4 bases and J by 5 bases, with 9 bases between. Germline loops: CDR1 SGHDT, CDR2 YYEEEE. This CDR3 has 12 residues. Full variable domain (missing parts from reference TRBV5-6 and TRBJ1-2): DAGVTQSPTHLIKTRGQQVTLRCSPKSGHDTVSWYQQALGQGPQFIFQYYEEEERQRGNFPDRFSGHQFPNYSSELNVNALLLGDSALYLCASSMDRYGYTFGSGTRLTVV.

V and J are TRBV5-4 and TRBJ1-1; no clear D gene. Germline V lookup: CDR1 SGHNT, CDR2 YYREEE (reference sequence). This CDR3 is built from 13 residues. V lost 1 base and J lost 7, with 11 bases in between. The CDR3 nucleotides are TGTGCCAGCAGCTTGAGACCTAGTGATGAAGCTTTCTTT. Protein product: CASSLRPSDEAFF.

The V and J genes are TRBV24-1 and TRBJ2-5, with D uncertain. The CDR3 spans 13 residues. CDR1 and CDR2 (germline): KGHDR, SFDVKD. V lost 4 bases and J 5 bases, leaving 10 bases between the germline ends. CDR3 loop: CATSDPNIETQYF. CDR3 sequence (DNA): TGTGCCACCAGTGACCCCAACATTGAGACCCAGTACTTC.

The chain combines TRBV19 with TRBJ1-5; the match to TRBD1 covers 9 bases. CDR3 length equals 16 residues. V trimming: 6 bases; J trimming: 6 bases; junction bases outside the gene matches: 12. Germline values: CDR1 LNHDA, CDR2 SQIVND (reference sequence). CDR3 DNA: TGTGCCAGTAGACTTGGGAGACAGGGGGACCGTCAGCCCCAGCATTTT. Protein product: CASRLGRQGDRQPQHF.

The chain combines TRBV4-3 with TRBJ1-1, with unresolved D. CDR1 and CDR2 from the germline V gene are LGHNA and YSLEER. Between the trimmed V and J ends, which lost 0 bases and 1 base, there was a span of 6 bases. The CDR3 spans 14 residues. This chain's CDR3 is CASSQDQQNTEAFF. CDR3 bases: TGCGCCAGCAGCCAAGACCAACAGAACACTGAAGCTTTCTTT.

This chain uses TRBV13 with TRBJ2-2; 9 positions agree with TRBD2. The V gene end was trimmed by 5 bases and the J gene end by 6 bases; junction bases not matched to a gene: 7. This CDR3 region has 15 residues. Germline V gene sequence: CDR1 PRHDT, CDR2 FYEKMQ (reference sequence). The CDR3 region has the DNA TGTGCCAGCAGCAATAGCGGGAGCGGGCCCGGGGAGCTGTTTTTT. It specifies CASSNSGSGPGELFF.

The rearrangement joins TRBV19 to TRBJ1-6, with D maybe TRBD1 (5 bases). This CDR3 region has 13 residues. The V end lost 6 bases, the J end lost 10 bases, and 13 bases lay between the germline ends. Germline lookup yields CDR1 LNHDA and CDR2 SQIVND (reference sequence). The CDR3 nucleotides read TGTGCCAGTAGGGTACAGGAGAGCTCACCCCTCCACTTT. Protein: CASRVQESSPLHF.

Here the CDR3 DNA reads TGTGCCAGCAGCCAAGTGGGTATCGATCAGGGGGATGAGCAGTTCTTC. The encoded protein is CASSQVGIDQGDEQFF. The chain carries TRBV4-2 and TRBJ2-1; 7 nucleotides align to TRBD1. Germline CDR1 LGHNA, CDR2 YNFKEQ. The CDR3 length is 16 residues. V lost 1 base, J lost 8 bases, and 11 bases stayed unmatched.

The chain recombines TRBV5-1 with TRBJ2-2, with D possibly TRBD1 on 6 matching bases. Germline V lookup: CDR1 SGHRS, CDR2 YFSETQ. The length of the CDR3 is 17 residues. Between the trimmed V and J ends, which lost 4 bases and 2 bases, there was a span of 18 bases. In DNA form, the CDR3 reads TGCGCCAGCAGCCTCGAGGGGGACCCCCTTAACACCGGGGAGCTGTTTTTT. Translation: CASSLEGDPLNTGELFF.

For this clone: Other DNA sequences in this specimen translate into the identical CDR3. The CDR3 reads CASSLGQNYGYTF. For the CDR3, the DNA is TGTGCCAGCAGCCTTGGGCAGAACTATGGCTACACCTTC. The J gene is TRBJ1-2, the V gene TRBV28; D not resolved. In germline, CDR1 is MDHEN, CDR2 SYDVKM. This CDR3 comprises 13 residues. Trimming took 6 bases from V and 2 from J, leaving 10 bases between them.

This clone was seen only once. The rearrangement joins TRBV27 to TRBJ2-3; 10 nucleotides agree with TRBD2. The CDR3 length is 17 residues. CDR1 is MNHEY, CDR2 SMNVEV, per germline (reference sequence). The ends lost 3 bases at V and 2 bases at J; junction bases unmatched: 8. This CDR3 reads CASSLSPLAGVTDTQYF. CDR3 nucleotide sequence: TGTGCCAGCAGTTTGTCCCCTCTAGCGGGGGTCACAGATACGCAGTATTTT.

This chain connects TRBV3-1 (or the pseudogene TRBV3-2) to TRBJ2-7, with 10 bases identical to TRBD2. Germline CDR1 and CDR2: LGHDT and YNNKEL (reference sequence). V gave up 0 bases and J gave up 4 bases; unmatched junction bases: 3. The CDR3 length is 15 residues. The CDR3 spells CASSQETSGKYEQYF. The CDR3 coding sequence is TGTGCCAGCAGCCAAGAAACTAGCGGGAAGTACGAGCAGTACTTC.

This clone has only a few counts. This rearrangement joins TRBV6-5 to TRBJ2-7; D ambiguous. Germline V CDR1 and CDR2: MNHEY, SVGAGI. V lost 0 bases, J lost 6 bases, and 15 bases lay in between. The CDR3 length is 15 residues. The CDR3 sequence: CASSYSSGLLGEQYF. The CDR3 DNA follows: TGTGCCAGCAGTTACTCCAGTGGGCTGCTTGGCGAGCAGTACTTC.

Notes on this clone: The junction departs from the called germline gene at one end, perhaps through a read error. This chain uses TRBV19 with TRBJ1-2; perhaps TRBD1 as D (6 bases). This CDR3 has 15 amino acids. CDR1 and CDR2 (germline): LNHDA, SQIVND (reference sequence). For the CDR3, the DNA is TGTGCCAGTACCTCCTCCCGGGACACCATTTATAGCTACATCTTC. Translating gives CASTSSRDTIYSYIF.

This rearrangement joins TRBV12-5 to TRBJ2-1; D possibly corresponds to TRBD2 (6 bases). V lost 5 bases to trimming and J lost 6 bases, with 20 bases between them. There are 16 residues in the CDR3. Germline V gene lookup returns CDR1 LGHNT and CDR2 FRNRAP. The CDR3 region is CASGLASGEFINEQFF. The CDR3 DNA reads TGTGCTAGTGGTCTCGCGTCGGGAGAATTCATCAATGAGCAGTTCTTC.

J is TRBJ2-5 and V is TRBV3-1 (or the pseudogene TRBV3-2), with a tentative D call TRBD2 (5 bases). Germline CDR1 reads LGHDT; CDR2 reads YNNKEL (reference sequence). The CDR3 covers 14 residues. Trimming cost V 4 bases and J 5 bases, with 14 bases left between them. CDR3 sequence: CASSRRGAEETQYF. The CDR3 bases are TGTGCCAGCAGCCGTCGGGGAGCGGAGGAGACCCAGTACTTC.

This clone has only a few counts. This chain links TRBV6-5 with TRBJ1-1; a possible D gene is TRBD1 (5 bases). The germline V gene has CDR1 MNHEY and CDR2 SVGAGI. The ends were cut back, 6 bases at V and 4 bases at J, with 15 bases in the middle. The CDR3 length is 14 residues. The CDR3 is CASRKEGVSTEAFF. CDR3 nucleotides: TGTGCCAGCAGAAAGGAAGGGGTTAGCACTGAAGCTTTCTTT.

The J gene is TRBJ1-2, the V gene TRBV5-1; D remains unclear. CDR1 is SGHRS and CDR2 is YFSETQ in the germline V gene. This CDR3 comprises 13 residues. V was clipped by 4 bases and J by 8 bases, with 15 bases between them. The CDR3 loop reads CASSPDIGSGYTF. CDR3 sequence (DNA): TGCGCCAGCAGCCCGGATATAGGGAGCGGCTACACCTTC.

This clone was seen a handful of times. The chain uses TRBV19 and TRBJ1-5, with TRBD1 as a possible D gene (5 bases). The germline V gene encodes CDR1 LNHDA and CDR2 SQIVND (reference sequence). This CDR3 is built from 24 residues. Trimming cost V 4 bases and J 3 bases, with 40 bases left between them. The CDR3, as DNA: TGTGCCAGTAGTACCCCGGGGGACCTAAATCGCGGGACGGCTGAAGAGCGGATCAATCAGCCCCAGCATTTT. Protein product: CASSTPGDLNRGTAEERINQPQHF.

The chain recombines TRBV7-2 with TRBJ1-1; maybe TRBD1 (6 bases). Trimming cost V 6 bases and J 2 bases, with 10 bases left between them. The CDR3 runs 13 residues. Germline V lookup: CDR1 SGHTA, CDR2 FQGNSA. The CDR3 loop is CASRLQGNTEAFF. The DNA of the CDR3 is TGTGCCAGCAGATTACAGGGTAACACTGAAGCTTTCTTT.

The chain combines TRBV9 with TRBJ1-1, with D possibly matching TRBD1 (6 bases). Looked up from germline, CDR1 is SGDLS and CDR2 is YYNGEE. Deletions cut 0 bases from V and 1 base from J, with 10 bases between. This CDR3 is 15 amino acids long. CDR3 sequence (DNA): TGTGCCAGCAGCGTAGCTGGGACACGGAACACTGAAGCTTTCTTT. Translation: CASSVAGTRNTEAFF. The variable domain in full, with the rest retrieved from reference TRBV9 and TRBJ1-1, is DSGVTQTPKHLITATGQRVTLRCSPRSGDLSVYWYQQSLDQGLQFLIQYYNGEERAKGNILERFSAQQFPDLHSELNLSSLELGDSALYFCASSVAGTRNTEAFFGQGTRLTVV.

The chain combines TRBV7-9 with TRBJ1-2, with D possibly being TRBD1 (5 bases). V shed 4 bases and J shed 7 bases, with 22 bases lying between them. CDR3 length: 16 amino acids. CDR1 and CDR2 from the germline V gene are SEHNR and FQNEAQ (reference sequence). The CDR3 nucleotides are TGTGCCAGCAGCTACGACAGAACATATACATTTAGTGGCTACACCTTC. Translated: CASSYDRTYTFSGYTF.